The entry below describes one TCR beta chain. As yet, its antigen is unknown. Assay used: immunoSEQ multiplex PCR; TCRdb lists only in-frame clones, some missing. In the table there are 100,000 to 150,000 clones, 80% to 90% of which are singletons. These data belong to a study of T cell responses to AZD1222 COVID-19 vaccine. Overall study results and limits: Spike was spanned by vaccine-associated CD4 TCRs, with dominance at 160-218 and 743-854. There were mostly white British donors and more females than males, and clonal diversity was possibly underestimated. Baseline testing showed seropositivity in only six or seven AZD1222 recipients. Spike-specific TCR breadth and depth went up after people got two AZD1222 doses.

Germline V gene sequence: CDR1 LNHDA, CDR2 SQIVND (reference sequence). V was clipped by 1 base and J by 12 bases; unmatched bases: 5. The CDR3 runs 13 residues. The receptor comes from an adult in good health. Sample: peripheral blood, taken on day 0 of AZD1222 vaccination. The J gene is TRBJ1-5, the V gene TRBV19; 8 bases are shared with TRBD1. This CDR3 reads CASSIGGTGYQHF. The CDR3, as DNA: TGTGCCAGTAGTATAGGGGGGACAGGATACCAGCATTTT.